The subject of this entry is one T cell receptor beta chain. Antigen specificity is unknown. Both 60 Vbeta primers and 13 Jbeta primers went into the PCR. The assay was immunoSEQ multiplex PCR, and TCRdb's table has in-frame clones only and misses some. The data contain about 160,000 clones, roughly 80% of them seen just once; the ten biggest clones take up about 1.5%. The record originates from a study of cytomegalovirus exposure and HLA in healthy donors. Study-wide results and caveats: HLA-A and HLA-B allele assignments for most subjects were reportedly predicted accurately using TCR beta sequences. Per a prior analysis, the majority of TCR beta V segments were productive roughly 87% or roughly 30% of the time.

The CDR3 covers 17 residues. The germline V gene has CDR1 LNHDA and CDR2 SQIVND (reference sequence). J lost 5 bases, V lost 5 bases, and 16 bases had no gene match. This sequence joins TRBV19 and TRBJ2-3; 7 bases map to TRBD2. Specimen: PBMCs. The TCR comes from a male donor in good health and CMV-seronegative. The CDR3 loop is CASSQFGLAATGDTQYF. The CDR3 DNA reads TGTGCCAGTAGTCAATTCGGGCTAGCGGCCACGGGAGATACGCAGTATTTT.